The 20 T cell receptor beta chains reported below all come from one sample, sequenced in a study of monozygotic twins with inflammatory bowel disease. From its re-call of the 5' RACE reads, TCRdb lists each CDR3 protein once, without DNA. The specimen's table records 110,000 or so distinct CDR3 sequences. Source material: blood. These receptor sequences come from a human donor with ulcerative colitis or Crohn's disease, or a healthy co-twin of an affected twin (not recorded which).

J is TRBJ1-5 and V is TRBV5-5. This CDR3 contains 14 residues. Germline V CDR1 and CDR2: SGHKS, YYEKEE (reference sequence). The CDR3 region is CASSLAGRGQPQHF.

The CDR3 spells CASGRDPQTNEQFF. The V call is TRBV6-1, the J call TRBJ2-1; the TCRdb call, TRBD1, lacks DNA for checking. Per germline, CDR1 MNHNS and CDR2 SASEGT. The CDR3 sequence is 14 residues long.

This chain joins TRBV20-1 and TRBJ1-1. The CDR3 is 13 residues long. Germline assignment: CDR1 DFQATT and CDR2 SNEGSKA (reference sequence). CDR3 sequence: CSARDMGTTEAFF.

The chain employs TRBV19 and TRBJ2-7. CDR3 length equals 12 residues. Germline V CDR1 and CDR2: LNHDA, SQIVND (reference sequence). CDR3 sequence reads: CASSIVGSEQYF.

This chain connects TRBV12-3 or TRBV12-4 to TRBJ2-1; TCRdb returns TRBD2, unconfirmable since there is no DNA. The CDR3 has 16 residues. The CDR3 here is CASGKLGTSGYNEQFF.

The CDR3 region is CASSYGLAHDEQYF. The chain combines TRBV6-2 or TRBV6-3 with TRBJ2-7; the D call from TCRdb, TRBD2, cannot be confirmed without DNA. Germline CDR1 and CDR2: MNHEY and SVGEGT. The CDR3 has 14 amino acids.

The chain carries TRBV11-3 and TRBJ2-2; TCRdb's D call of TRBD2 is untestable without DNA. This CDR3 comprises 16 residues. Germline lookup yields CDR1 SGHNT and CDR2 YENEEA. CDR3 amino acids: CASRLPGPLGTGELFF. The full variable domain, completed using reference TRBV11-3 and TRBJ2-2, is EAGVVQSPRYKIIEKKQPVAFWCNPISGHNTLYWYLQNLGQGPELLIRYENEEAVDDSQLPKDRFSAERLKGVDSTLKIQPAELGDSAVYLCASRLPGPLGTGELFFGEGSRLTVL.

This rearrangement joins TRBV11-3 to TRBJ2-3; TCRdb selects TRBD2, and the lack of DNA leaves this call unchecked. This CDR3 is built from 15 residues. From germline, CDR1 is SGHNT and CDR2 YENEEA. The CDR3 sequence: CASSRGALGIDTQYF.

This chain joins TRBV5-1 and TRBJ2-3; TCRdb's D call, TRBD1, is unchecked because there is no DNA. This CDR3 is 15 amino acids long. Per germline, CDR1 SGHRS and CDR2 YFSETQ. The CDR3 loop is CASSLQGQGGDTQYF.

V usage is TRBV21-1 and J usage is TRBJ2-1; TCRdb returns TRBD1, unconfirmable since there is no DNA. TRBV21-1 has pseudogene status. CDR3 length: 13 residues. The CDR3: CASSKGAYGEQFF.

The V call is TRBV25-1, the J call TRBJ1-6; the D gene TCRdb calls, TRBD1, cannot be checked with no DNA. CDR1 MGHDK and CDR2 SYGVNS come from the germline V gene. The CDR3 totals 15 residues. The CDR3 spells CASSADRPLYSPLHF.

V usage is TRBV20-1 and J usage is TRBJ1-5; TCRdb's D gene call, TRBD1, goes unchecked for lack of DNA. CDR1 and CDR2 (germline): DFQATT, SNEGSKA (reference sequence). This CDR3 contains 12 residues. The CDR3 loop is CSVNRRDQPQHF.

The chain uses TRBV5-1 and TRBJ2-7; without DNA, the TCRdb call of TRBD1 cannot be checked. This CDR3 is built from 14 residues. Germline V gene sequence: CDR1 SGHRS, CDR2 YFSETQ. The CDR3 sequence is CASSLDGRGYEQYF.

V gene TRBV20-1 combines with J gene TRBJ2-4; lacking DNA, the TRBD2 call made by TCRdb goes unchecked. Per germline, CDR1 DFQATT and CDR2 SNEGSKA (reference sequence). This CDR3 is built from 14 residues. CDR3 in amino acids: CSAGPQAGYNIQYF.

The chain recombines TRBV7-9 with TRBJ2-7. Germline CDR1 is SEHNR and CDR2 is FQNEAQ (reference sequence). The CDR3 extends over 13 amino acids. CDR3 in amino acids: CASSWGRSYEQYF.

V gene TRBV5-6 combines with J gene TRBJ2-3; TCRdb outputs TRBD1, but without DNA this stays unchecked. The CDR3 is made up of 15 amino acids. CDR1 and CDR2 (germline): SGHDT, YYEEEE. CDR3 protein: CASSPRDRGTDTQYF.

CDR3 sequence: CASQEGLATTGELFF. The chain recombines TRBV4-3 with TRBJ2-2. Germline lookup yields CDR1 LGHNA and CDR2 YSLEER. There are 15 residues in the CDR3.

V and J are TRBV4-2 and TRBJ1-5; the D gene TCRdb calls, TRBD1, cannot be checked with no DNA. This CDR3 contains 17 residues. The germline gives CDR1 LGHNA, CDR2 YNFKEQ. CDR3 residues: CASSHRGVGGGNQPQHF.

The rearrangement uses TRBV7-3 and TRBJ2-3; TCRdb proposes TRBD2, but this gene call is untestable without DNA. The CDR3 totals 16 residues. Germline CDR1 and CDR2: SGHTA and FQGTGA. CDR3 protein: CASSLNGAGSTDTQYF. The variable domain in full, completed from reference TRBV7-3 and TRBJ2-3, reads GAGVSQTPSNKVTEKGKYVELRCDPISGHTALYWYRQSLGQGPEFLIYFQGTGAADDSGLPNDRFFAVRPEGSVSTLKIQRTERGDSAVYLCASSLNGAGSTDTQYFGPGTRLTVL.

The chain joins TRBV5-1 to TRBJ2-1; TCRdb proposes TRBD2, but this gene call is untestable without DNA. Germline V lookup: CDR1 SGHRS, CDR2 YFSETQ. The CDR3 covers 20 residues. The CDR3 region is CASSLMTSGSQLETYNEQFF. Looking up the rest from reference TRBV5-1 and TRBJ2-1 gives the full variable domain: KAGVTQTPRYLIKTRGQQVTLSCSPISGHRSVSWYQQTPGQGLQFLFEYFSETQRNKGNFPGRFSGRQFSNSRSEMNVSTLELGDSALYLCASSLMTSGSQLETYNEQFFGPGTRLTVL.